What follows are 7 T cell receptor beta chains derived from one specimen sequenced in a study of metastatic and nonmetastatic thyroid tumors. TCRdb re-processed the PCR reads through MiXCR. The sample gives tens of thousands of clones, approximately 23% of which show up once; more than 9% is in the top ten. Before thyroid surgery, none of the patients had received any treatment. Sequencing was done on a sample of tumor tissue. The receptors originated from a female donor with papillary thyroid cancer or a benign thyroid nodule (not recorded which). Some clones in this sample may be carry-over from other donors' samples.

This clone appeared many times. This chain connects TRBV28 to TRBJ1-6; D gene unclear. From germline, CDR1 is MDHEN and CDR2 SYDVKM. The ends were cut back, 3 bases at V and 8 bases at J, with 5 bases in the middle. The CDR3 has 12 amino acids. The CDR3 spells CASSLWDSPLHF. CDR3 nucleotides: TGTGCCAGCAGTTTGTGGGATTCACCCCTCCACTTT.

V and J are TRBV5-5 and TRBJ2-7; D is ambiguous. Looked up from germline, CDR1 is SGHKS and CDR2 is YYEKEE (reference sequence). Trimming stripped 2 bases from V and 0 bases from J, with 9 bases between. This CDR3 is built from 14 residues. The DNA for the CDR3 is TGTGCCAGCAGCTTAAGCCCGAACTCCTACGAGCAGTACTTC. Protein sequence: CASSLSPNSYEQYF.

The CDR3 sequence is CASSYTGTSGHWEQYF. For the CDR3, the DNA is TGTGCCAGCAGTTATACCGGGACTAGCGGTCACTGGGAGCAGTACTTC. The chain carries TRBV6-5 and TRBJ2-7, with 11 bases aligning to TRBD2. CDR3 length: 16 residues. Trimming removed 3 bases from V and 7 bases from J; junction bases left unmatched: 11. CDR1 MNHEY and CDR2 SVGAGI come from the germline V gene.

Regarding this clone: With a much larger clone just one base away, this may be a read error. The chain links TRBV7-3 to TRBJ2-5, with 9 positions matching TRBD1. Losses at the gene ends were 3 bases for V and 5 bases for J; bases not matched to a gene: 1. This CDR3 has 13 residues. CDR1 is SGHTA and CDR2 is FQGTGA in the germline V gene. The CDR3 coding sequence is TGTGCCAGCAGCTTCGGGACAGGGGAGACCCAGTACTTC. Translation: CASSFGTGETQYF.

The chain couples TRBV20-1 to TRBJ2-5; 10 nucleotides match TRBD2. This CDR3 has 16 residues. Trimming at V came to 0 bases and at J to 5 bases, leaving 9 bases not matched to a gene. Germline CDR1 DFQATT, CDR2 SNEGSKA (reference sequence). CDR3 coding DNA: TGCAGTGCTAGAGATGCGGTACTAGCGGGGACCGAGACCCAGTACTTC. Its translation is CSARDAVLAGTETQYF.

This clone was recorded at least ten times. The CDR3 DNA is TGTGCCAGCAGCCGATTCCGCTGGGACAGTCATCAGCCCCAGCATTTT. Amino acid sequence: CASSRFRWDSHQPQHF. V is TRBV28 and J is TRBJ1-5; 7 bases are shared with TRBD1. Trimming cost V 6 bases and J 5 bases; bases outside gene matches: 13. This CDR3 has 16 residues. Per the germline V gene, CDR1 is MDHEN and CDR2 is SYDVKM.

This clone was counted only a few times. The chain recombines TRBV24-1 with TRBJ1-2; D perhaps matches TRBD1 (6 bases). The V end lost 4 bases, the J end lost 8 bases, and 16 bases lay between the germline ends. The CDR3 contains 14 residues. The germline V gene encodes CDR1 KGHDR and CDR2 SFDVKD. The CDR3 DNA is TGTGCCACCAGTGAATCAGGGGACGGTAGCGGCTACACCTTC. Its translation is CATSESGDGSGYTF.